This T cell receptor beta chain was obtained from a study of blood T cell repertoires in COVID-19. Overall study context: In each case, the material was cDNA or gDNA derived from T cells, B-cell-depleted T cells, or PBMCs.

The J segment lost 4 bases and the V segment lost 3 bases, leaving 9 bases of the junction unmatched. Germline V gene data show CDR1 as SGHNT and CDR2 as YYREEE (reference sequence). The CDR3 spans 15 residues. Authors' methods: Estimated nucleated cell counts came from reference gene primer amplification. Method: immunoSEQ multiplex PCR; TCRdb's copy keeps in-frame clones and lacks some. That table supplies the V and J calls and clone size; D and trimming were determined from the DNA. This table has more than 250,000 clones, over 80% appearing once. Sequencing was performed on peripheral blood. This chain connects TRBV5-4 to TRBJ2-5; 7 nucleotides align to TRBD1. The origin of this receptor is a man aged 55 to 70 who had recovered from COVID-19. The CDR3: CASSSQGMAGETQYF. CDR3 DNA sequence: TGTGCCAGCAGCTCACAGGGGATGGCGGGAGAGACCCAGTACTTC.